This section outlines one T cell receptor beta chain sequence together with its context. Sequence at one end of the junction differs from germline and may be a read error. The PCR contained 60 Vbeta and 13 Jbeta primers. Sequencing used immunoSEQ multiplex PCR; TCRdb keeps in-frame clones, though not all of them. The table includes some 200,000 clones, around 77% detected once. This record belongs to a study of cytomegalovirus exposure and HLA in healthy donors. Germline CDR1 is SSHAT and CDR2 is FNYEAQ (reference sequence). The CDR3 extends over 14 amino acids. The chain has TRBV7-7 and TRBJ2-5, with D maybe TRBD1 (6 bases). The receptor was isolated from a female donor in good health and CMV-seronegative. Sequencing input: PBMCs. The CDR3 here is CASSQDRYQETQYF. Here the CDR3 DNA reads TGTGCTAGCAGCCAAGACAGGTACCAAGAGACCCAGTACTTC.